The 31 T cell receptor beta chains presented below share a single source sample, sequenced in a study of cytomegalovirus exposure and HLA in healthy donors listed by TCRdb under 2017. Receptors were amplified or captured by the immunoSEQ multiplex PCR assay. For the multiplex PCR, a mixture combining 60 forward primers for TCR Vbeta segments and 13 reverse primers for TCR Jbeta segments was used. Drawn from immuneACCESS, this table holds only the in-frame rearrangements with V and J called that TCRdb kept. Clones are partly lost; checked studies trace under half to an unresolved V gene and leave the rest unexplained. This sample holds 73,000 or so clones; around three quarters were observed only once. Together, the top ten hold 6.3% of the sample. The sequencing input was PBMCs. The receptors stem from a man aged 45-65 years in good health and CMV-seronegative.

V usage is TRBV12-5 and J usage is TRBJ2-3; TRBD2 is a possible D gene (5 bases). Trimming cost V 2 bases and J 7 bases, with 13 bases left between them. The CDR3 is 14 residues long. Germline loops: CDR1 LGHNT, CDR2 FRNRAP. The DNA for the CDR3 is TGTGCTAGTGGTTTGACTAGTGGGAAGAATACGCAGTATTTT. Its translation: CASGLTSGKNTQYF.

V is TRBV5-8 and J is TRBJ2-7, with D uncertain. The germline V gene encodes CDR1 SGHTS and CDR2 YDEGEE. V was trimmed by 8 bases and J by 6 bases, leaving 9 bases between them. CDR3 size: 10 residues. The CDR3 loop reads CARNYCEQYF. CDR3 bases: TGTGCCAGGAACTATTGCGAGCAGTACTTC.

This chain connects TRBV27 to TRBJ1-2; TRBD1 matches at 11 bases. V shed 2 bases, J shed 8 bases, and the junction held 7 bases outside the gene matches. This CDR3 is 15 amino acids long. Germline V gives CDR1 MNHEY, CDR2 SMNVEV (reference sequence). Written as DNA, the CDR3 is TGTGCCAGCAGTTTACGGTTGGGGACAGGGGGAGGCTACACCTTC. Amino acids: CASSLRLGTGGGYTF.

The chain links TRBV27 to TRBJ1-5, with a possible D match to TRBD1 (6 bases). The V end was cut by 5 bases, the J end by 11 bases, with 25 bases between. Looked up from germline, CDR1 is MNHEY and CDR2 is SMNVEV (reference sequence). The CDR3 is 16 residues long. The CDR3 region has the DNA TGTGCCAGCAGTCCTCGAGTCGGCTGGGATAACAGGGCCCAGCATTTT. Amino acid sequence: CASSPRVGWDNRAQHF.

The chain is built from TRBV29-1 and TRBJ2-3; 7 bases agree with TRBD1. V shed 3 bases and J 5 bases; nucleotides not matched to a gene: 5. This CDR3 spans 13 amino acids. Germline assignment: CDR1 SQVTM and CDR2 ANQGSEA. The DNA of the CDR3 is TGCAGCGTTGACAGGGGGAACGGAGATACGCAGTATTTT. This sequence encodes CSVDRGNGDTQYF.

This clone has only a few counts. The chain couples TRBV5-1 to TRBJ2-1, with D unclear. V lost 4 bases, J lost 5 bases, and 4 bases lay in between. The CDR3 covers 11 residues. Germline V gene sequence: CDR1 SGHRS, CDR2 YFSETQ. Here the CDR3 DNA reads TGCGCCAGCAGCGCGCACAATGAGCAGTTCTTC. It translates to CASSAHNEQFF.

V is TRBV28 and J is TRBJ2-3; D is unresolved. In germline, CDR1 is MDHEN, CDR2 SYDVKM. The V end was cut by 3 bases, the J end by 0 bases, with 16 bases between. This CDR3 has 17 residues. The CDR3 is CASSFLSSSSSTDTQYF. In DNA, the CDR3 is TGTGCCAGCAGTTTTCTTAGCAGCTCCTCTAGCACAGATACGCAGTATTTT.

The chain links TRBV30 to TRBJ1-2, with TRBD1 identical over 7 bases. Germline CDR1 reads GTSNPN; CDR2 reads SVGIG (reference sequence). The CDR3 is 13 residues long. V was clipped by 8 bases and J by 3 bases; unmatched bases: 9. The CDR3: CAGTQDRDYGYTF. The CDR3 DNA follows: TGTGCCGGGACCCAAGACAGGGACTATGGCTACACCTTC.

The chain's CDR3 is CASSQLLGLSETQYF. Written as DNA, the CDR3 is TGCGCCAGCAGCCAACTACTGGGACTTTCGGAGACCCAGTACTTC. The chain has TRBV4-1 and TRBJ2-5; D may be TRBD2 (6 bases). The CDR3 is 15 residues long. The germline gives CDR1 MGHRA, CDR2 YSYEKL. Trimming pared 2 bases from V and 5 bases from J, leaving 15 bases between.

V usage is TRBV5-6 and J usage is TRBJ2-5; 8 nucleotides align to TRBD1. Per the germline V gene, CDR1 is SGHDT and CDR2 is YYEEEE. The CDR3 contains 17 residues. V lost 2 bases, J lost 1 base, and 10 bases stayed unmatched. The CDR3 region is CASSFYRTGTLQETQYF. For the CDR3, the DNA is TGTGCCAGCAGCTTTTACCGGACAGGGACCCTCCAAGAGACCCAGTACTTC.

The V gene is TRBV30, the J gene TRBJ1-1; the D gene is possibly TRBD1 (6 bases). The length of the CDR3 is 15 residues. Germline V gene data show CDR1 as GTSNPN and CDR2 as SVGIG (reference sequence). V shed 2 bases and J shed 3 bases, with 16 bases lying between them. The CDR3 DNA sequence: TGTGCCTGGAGTACGGGAGGGCAGGGGCACACTGAAGCTTTCTTT. It codes for CAWSTGGQGHTEAFF.

V and J are TRBV28 and TRBJ2-3; 8 bases agree with TRBD2. The V segment lost 6 bases and the J segment 0 bases; nucleotides outside the gene matches: 2. The V gene's germline CDR1 is MDHEN and CDR2 SYDVKM. This CDR3 contains 14 residues. CDR3: CASSPGGSTDTQYF. The CDR3 DNA reads TGTGCCAGCAGCCCGGGGGGGAGCACAGATACGCAGTATTTT.

V and J are TRBV5-4 and TRBJ2-5, with TRBD2 matching over 8 bases. The junction had 4 bases not matched to a gene; V was cut back by 3 bases and J by 0 bases. The CDR3 is 15 amino acids. Germline V gene lookup returns CDR1 SGHNT and CDR2 YYREEE (reference sequence). Here the CDR3 reads CASSSVAGNQETQYF. CDR3 in DNA: TGTGCCAGCAGCTCGGTAGCGGGGAACCAAGAGACCCAGTACTTC.

In this sample, this clone turned up once. The genes are TRBV30 and TRBJ1-1; 8 nucleotides align to TRBD1. Germline lookup yields CDR1 GTSNPN and CDR2 SVGIG (reference sequence). V was clipped by 2 bases and J by 11 bases; unmatched bases: 7. The CDR3 is made up of 12 amino acids. CDR3 sequence: CAWSPGQGLAFF. CDR3 in DNA: TGTGCCTGGAGTCCAGGACAGGGTTTGGCTTTCTTT.

The chain joins TRBV9 to TRBJ2-5; 12 bases align to TRBD1. Germline CDR1 and CDR2: SGDLS and YYNGEE. The CDR3 has 18 amino acids. The V and J ends lost 3 bases and 2 bases, in that order; junction bases with no gene match: 11. CDR3 protein: CASSGGQGALGKQETQYF. CDR3 nucleotide sequence: TGTGCCAGCAGCGGGGGACAGGGGGCCTTGGGAAAACAAGAGACCCAGTACTTC.

This clone has just a few counts. The chain is built from TRBV7-2 and TRBJ2-7, with D possibly TRBD1 on 6 matching bases. The CDR3 extends over 13 amino acids. V was cut by 5 bases and J by 4 bases, with 12 bases left in between. Per the germline V gene, CDR1 is SGHTA and CDR2 is FQGNSA. The CDR3 nucleotides are TGTGCCAGCAGCGGAATCCAGGGGTACGAGCAGTACTTC. Amino acids: CASSGIQGYEQYF. Full variable domain (rest looked up from reference TRBV7-2 and TRBJ2-7): GAGVSQSPSNKVTEKGKDVELRCDPISGHTALYWYRQSLGQGLEFLIYFQGNSAPDKSGLPSDRFSAERTGGSVSTLTIQRTQQEDSAVYLCASSGIQGYEQYFGPGTRLTVT.

This chain links TRBV29-1 with TRBJ2-5, with D perhaps matching TRBD2 (5 bases). Per the germline V gene, CDR1 is SQVTM and CDR2 is ANQGSEA. V was clipped by 6 bases and J by 5 bases, with 19 bases between them. The CDR3 totals 14 residues. CDR3 nucleotide sequence: TGCAGCGTCCAAAATCGGGGTTTTAGTGAGACCCAGTACTTC. Its protein product is CSVQNRGFSETQYF.

The chain employs TRBV29-1 and TRBJ2-1; 8 positions agree with TRBD1. The junction had 5 bases not matched to a gene; V was cut back by 4 bases and J by 0 bases. CDR3 length equals 15 residues. Germline values: CDR1 SQVTM, CDR2 ANQGSEA. The CDR3, as DNA: TGCAGCGTTGCCGGGGACAGGAGCTCCTACAATGAGCAGTTCTTC. Amino acids: CSVAGDRSSYNEQFF.

V and J are TRBV30 and TRBJ2-7; D may be TRBD1 (6 bases). From germline, CDR1 is GTSNPN and CDR2 SVGIG (reference sequence). The CDR3 spans 14 residues. V dropped 1 base and J dropped 2 bases, with 12 bases sitting between them. The CDR3 loop reads CAWSDGGGPYEQYF. The CDR3 DNA sequence: TGTGCCTGGAGTGATGGTGGGGGCCCCTACGAGCAGTACTTC.

The chain carries TRBV20-1 and TRBJ1-1; no firm D call. The germline V and J ends were trimmed by 6 bases and 0 bases, with 5 bases remaining between them. The CDR3 spans 11 residues. CDR1 is DFQATT, CDR2 SNEGSKA, per germline (reference sequence). CDR3 amino acids: CSAQMNTEAFF. The CDR3 DNA is TGCAGTGCCCAGATGAACACTGAAGCTTTCTTT.

The rearrangement links TRBV30 to TRBJ1-5, with 8 bases lining up with TRBD1. This CDR3 is 13 amino acids long. Germline V gives CDR1 GTSNPN, CDR2 SVGIG (reference sequence). CDR3 in DNA: TGTGCATTAGGACAGGGCTTAGATCAGCCCCAGCATTTT. It translates to CALGQGLDQPQHF.

The rearrangement links TRBV27 to TRBJ2-1, with TRBD2 matching over 9 bases. CDR3 size: 13 residues. V gave up 6 bases and J gave up 6 bases; unmatched junction bases: 3. CDR1 MNHEY and CDR2 SMNVEV come from the germline V gene (reference sequence). CDR3 sequence reads: CASRTSGSNEQFF. The CDR3, as DNA: TGTGCCAGCAGGACTAGCGGATCCAATGAGCAGTTCTTC.

This rearrangement joins TRBV25-1 to TRBJ2-1; possibly TRBD2 for D (5 bases). V lost 7 bases, J lost 3 bases, and 13 bases lay in between. The length of the CDR3 is 14 residues. From germline, CDR1 is MGHDK and CDR2 SYGVNS. CDR3 sequence reads: CASISGNLYNEQFF. DNA for the CDR3: TGTGCCAGCATATCCGGGAACCTCTACAATGAGCAGTTCTTC.

This chain links TRBV28 with TRBJ1-2, with D unclear. The CDR3 is made up of 11 amino acids. Trimming shortened V by 10 bases and J by 7 bases, and 13 bases separated the two germline ends. Germline V lookup: CDR1 MDHEN, CDR2 SYDVKM. Here the CDR3 DNA reads TGTGCCACCTTAGGATGGAGTGGCTACACCTTC. It yields the protein CATLGWSGYTF.

The rearrangement uses TRBV6-5 and TRBJ2-1; 8 bases are shared with TRBD2. Germline CDR1 reads MNHEY; CDR2 reads SVGAGI. V lost 3 bases to trimming and J lost 2 bases; unmatched junction nucleotides: 3. The CDR3 covers 15 residues. In nucleotides, the CDR3 is TGTGCCAGCAGTTATCCGGGAGGGCCCTACAATGAGCAGTTCTTC. Its translation: CASSYPGGPYNEQFF.

This clone came up once. The chain joins TRBV4-1 to TRBJ2-7; 11 bases map to TRBD2. Looked up from germline, CDR1 is MGHRA and CDR2 is YSYEKL. The CDR3 spans 15 residues. V lost 4 bases to trimming and J lost 2 bases; unmatched junction nucleotides: 4. The CDR3 reads CASSPRLAGTYEQYF. CDR3 in DNA: TGCGCCAGCAGCCCACGACTAGCGGGGACCTACGAGCAGTACTTC.

The CDR3 spells CASSLGFVGQGYTF. In DNA, the CDR3 is TGTGCCAGCAGCTTGGGGTTTGTCGGTCAAGGCTACACCTTC. The chain is built from TRBV5-6 and TRBJ1-2; no firm D call. CDR1 is SGHDT, CDR2 YYEEEE, per germline. The CDR3 contains 14 residues. Deletions cut 0 bases from V and 8 bases from J, with 14 bases between.

In its sample, this clone was seen a few times. This chain joins TRBV2 and TRBJ2-7; 11 nucleotides align to TRBD1. CDR3 length: 14 residues. Per the germline V gene, CDR1 is SNHLY and CDR2 is FYNNEI. V shed 5 bases and J 6 bases; nucleotides not matched to a gene: 6. CDR3 region: CASSNGQGAGEQYF. The CDR3 bases are TGTGCCAGCAGTAATGGACAGGGGGCCGGCGAGCAGTACTTC.

The chain employs TRBV9 and TRBJ2-2; 7 bases are shared with TRBD1. Germline values: CDR1 SGDLS, CDR2 YYNGEE. The CDR3 has 16 amino acids. V dropped 3 bases and J dropped 2; count of bases not matched to a gene: 7. This chain's CDR3 is CASSALTGVNTGELFF. The DNA for the CDR3 is TGTGCCAGCAGCGCACTTACAGGGGTCAACACCGGGGAGCTGTTTTTT. The full variable domain, with the rest looked up from reference TRBV9 and TRBJ2-2, is DSGVTQTPKHLITATGQRVTLRCSPRSGDLSVYWYQQSLDQGLQFLIQYYNGEERAKGNILERFSAQQFPDLHSELNLSSLELGDSALYFCASSALTGVNTGELFFGEGSRLTVL.

This clone was seen more than once but under ten times. This chain joins TRBV5-6 and TRBJ2-7, with 7 bases fitting TRBD2. In germline, CDR1 is SGHDT, CDR2 YYEEEE. The junction had 4 bases not matched to a gene; V was cut back by 1 base and J by 0 bases. This CDR3 comprises 15 residues. As DNA, the CDR3 is TGTGCCAGCAGCTTGCAGCGGGGTTTCTCCTACGAGCAGTACTTC. Amino acids: CASSLQRGFSYEQYF.

The rearrangement links TRBV5-8 to TRBJ2-7; D call uncertain. The CDR3 is made up of 10 amino acids. The V gene lost 7 bases and the J gene lost 3 bases, with 5 bases spanning the gap. Per germline, CDR1 SGHTS and CDR2 YDEGEE. As DNA, the CDR3 is TGTGCCAGCTCTAGCTACGAGCAGTACTTC. The encoded protein is CASSSYEQYF. Together with reference TRBV5-8 and TRBJ2-7, the CDR3 gives the full variable domain: EAGVTQSPTHLIKTRGQQATLRCSPISGHTSVYWYQQALGLGLQFLLWYDEGEERNRGNFPPRFSGRQFPNYSSELNVNALELEDSALYLCASSSYEQYFGPGTRLTVT.